This TCR beta chain is from a study of cytomegalovirus exposure and HLA in healthy donors. The CDR3 contains 15 residues. Germline lookup yields CDR1 MDHEN and CDR2 SYDVKM. J gave up 4 bases and V 6 bases, and 11 bases lay outside the gene matches. PCR involved 60 Vbeta and 13 Jbeta primers. Method: immunoSEQ multiplex PCR; TCRdb's copy keeps in-frame clones and lacks some. This table has about 120,000 clones, approximately 80% appearing once. The chain recombines TRBV28 with TRBJ1-2; TRBD1 aligns across 7 bases. The clonotype was recovered from a male donor in good health and CMV-seropositive. Sequencing was carried out using PBMCs. CDR3: CASSRLDRAFYGYTF. The CDR3 DNA sequence: TGTGCCAGCAGCCGCTTAGACAGGGCGTTCTATGGCTACACCTTC.